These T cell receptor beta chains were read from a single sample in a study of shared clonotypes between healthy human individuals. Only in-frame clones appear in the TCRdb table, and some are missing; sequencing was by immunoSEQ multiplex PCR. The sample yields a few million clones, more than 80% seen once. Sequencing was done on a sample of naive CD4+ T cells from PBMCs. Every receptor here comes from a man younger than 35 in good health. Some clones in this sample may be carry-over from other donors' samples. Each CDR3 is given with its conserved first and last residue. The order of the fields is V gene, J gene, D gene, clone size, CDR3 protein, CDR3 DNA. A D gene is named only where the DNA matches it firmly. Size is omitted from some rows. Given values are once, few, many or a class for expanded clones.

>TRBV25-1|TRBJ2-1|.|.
CASTPFNPRGNQQFF
TGTGCCAGCACCCCGTTCAACCCACGTGGCAATCAGCAGTTCTTC
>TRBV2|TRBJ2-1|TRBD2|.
CASSPSGLAFWEQFF
TGTGCCAGCAGTCCCTCGGGACTAGCTTTCTGGGAGCAGTTCTTC
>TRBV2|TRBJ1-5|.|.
CASSKTGRDQPQHF
TGTGCCAGCAGCAAGACAGGAAGGGATCAGCCCCAGCATTTT
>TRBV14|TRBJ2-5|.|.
CASSQNWSQETQYF
TGTGCCAGCAGCCAGAATTGGAGCCAAGAGACCCAGTACTTC
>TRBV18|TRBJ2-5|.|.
CASSPPGGIQETQYF
TGTGCCAGCTCACCACCAGGGGGGATCCAGGAGACCCAGTACTTC
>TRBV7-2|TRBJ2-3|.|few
CASSLAAGGTDTQYF
TGTGCCAGCAGCTTAGCCGCAGGGGGCACAGATACGCAGTATTTT
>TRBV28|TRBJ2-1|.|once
CASSSRGGVSYNEQFF
TGTGCCAGCAGCTCAAGGGGCGGGGTCTCCTACAATGAGCAGTTCTTC
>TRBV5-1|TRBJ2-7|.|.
CASSLASQASSYEQYF
TGCGCCAGCAGCTTGGCCTCACAAGCGAGCTCCTACGAGCAGTACTTC
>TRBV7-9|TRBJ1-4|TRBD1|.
CASSFRGSTGLNEKLFF
TGTGCCAGCAGCTTCAGGGGCTCGACAGGGCTAAATGAAAAACTGTTTTTT
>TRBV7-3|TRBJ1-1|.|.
CASIPAGLNTEAFF
TGTGCCAGCATCCCCGCCGGTTTGAACACTGAAGCTTTCTTT
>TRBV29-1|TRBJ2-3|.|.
CSVEAPPSTDTQYF
TGCAGCGTTGAGGCCCCCCCTAGCACAGATACGCAGTATTTT
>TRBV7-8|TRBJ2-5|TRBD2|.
CASSLLAGGPETQYF
TGTGCCAGCAGCTTACTAGCGGGAGGGCCAGAGACCCAGTACTTC
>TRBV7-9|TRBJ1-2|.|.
CASASNTVNYGYTF
TGTGCCAGCGCCTCAAACACAGTTAACTATGGCTACACCTTC
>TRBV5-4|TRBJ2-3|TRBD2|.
CASSFREGSTDTQYF
TGTGCCAGCAGCTTCCGGGAGGGAAGCACAGATACGCAGTATTTT
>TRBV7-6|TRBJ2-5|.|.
CASRPTPGQETQYF
TGTGCCAGCAGACCCACCCCAGGGCAAGAGACCCAGTACTTC
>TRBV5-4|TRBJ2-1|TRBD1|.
CASSDGQGVYNEQFF
TGTGCCAGCAGCGATGGACAGGGCGTCTACAATGAGCAGTTCTTC
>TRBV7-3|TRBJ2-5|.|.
CASSLAPGWAQYF
TGTGCCAGCAGCCTGGCCCCCGGTTGGGCCCAGTACTTC